The present T cell receptor (beta chain) was sequenced within a study of immune cell composition in non-small cell lung cancer. Germline CDR1 reads MNHEY; CDR2 reads SMNVEV (reference sequence). V shed 4 bases, J shed 4 bases, and the junction held 6 bases outside the gene matches. CDR3 length: 15 residues. Libraries were prepared by immunoSEQ multiplex PCR; TCRdb keeps only in-frame clonotypes and omits some of them. Of about 4,900 clones in the sample, around 81% were seen once. The sequenced sample consisted of lung tumor tissue. This chain joins TRBV27 and TRBJ2-3; 9 bases are shared with TRBD2. This TCR derives from a human donor with non-small cell lung cancer. The CDR3 nucleotides read TGTGCCAGCAGTTCCCTGGGACTAGCCGCAGATACGCAGTATTTT. Translating it yields CASSSLGLAADTQYF.